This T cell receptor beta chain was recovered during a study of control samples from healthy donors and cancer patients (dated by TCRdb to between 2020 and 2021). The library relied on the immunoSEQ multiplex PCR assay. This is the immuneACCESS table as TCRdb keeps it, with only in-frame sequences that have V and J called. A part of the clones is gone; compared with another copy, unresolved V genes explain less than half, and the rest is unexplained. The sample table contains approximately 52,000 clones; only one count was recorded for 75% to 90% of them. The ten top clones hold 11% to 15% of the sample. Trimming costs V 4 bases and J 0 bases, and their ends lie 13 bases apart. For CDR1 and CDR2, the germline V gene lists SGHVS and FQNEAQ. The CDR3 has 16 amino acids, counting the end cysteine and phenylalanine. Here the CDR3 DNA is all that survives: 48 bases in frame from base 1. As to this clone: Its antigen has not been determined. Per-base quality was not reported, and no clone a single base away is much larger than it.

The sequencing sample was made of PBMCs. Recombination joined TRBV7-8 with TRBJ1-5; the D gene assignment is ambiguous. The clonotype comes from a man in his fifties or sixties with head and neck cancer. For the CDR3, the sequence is CASSWRGRNSNQPQHF. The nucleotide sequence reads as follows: TGTGCCAGCAGCTGGCGAGGGCGGAATAGCAATCAGCCCCAGCATTTT.